Each of the 30 T cell receptor beta chains below was sequenced from the same sample in a study of CD8+CD57+ T cells in acquired aplastic anemia. Patients sequenced had flow cytometry evidence of CD8+CD57+ cell expansion. CDR3 and TCR beta VDJ profiling relied on genomic DNA as the template. TCRdb passed the reads through MiXCR, listing each CDR3 protein once. The data hold hundreds of thousands of distinct CDR3 sequences, with about half observed a single time. The sequenced material came from sorted CD4+, CD8+, or CD8+CD57+ T cells (not recorded which) from PBMCs. The receptors derive from a human donor with aplastic anemia.

At least ten counts were recorded for this clonotype. V is TRBV5-1 and J is TRBJ2-5; 8 positions match TRBD1. J lost 7 bases, V lost 4 bases, and 12 bases had no gene match. The CDR3 has 15 amino acids. Per the germline V gene, CDR1 is SGHRS and CDR2 is YFSETQ. CDR3 coding DNA: TGCGCCAGCAGCCCTGATGGACAGGGATCAGGGACCCAGTACTTC. Amino acids: CASSPDGQGSGTQYF.

This clonotype has ten or more counts. The gene calls are TRBV2 and TRBJ1-6; TRBD1 agrees at 9 bases. The germline gives CDR1 SNHLY, CDR2 FYNNEI. The trim removed 6 bases at V and 7 bases at J, leaving 4 bases unmatched. CDR3 length: 14 residues. The CDR3 reads CASRETGGNSPLHF. In DNA form, the CDR3 reads TGTGCCAGCAGGGAGACAGGGGGAAATTCACCCCTCCACTTT.

The table lists this clonotype with a few counts. This rearrangement joins TRBV11-2 to TRBJ2-5; 8 bases match TRBD2. Germline V lookup: CDR1 SGHAT, CDR2 FQNNGV. The CDR3 sequence is 15 residues long. The V and J ends lost 7 bases and 4 bases, in that order; junction bases with no gene match: 11. The CDR3 sequence: CASIPPGTSGETQYF. The CDR3 DNA follows: TGTGCCAGCATCCCACCCGGGACTAGTGGAGAGACCCAGTACTTC.

In its sample, this clonotype was seen many times. This rearrangement joins TRBV19 to TRBJ1-1, with 10 bases lining up with TRBD1. The CDR3 is 15 residues long. Trimming removed 6 bases from V and 4 bases from J; junction bases left unmatched: 8. Germline V gene data show CDR1 as LNHDA and CDR2 as SQIVND (reference sequence). DNA of the CDR3: TGTGCCAGTAGGCCCACGGGGGACAGGGGCACTGAAGCTTTCTTT. Protein sequence: CASRPTGDRGTEAFF.

The rearrangement joins TRBV15 to TRBJ1-2, with D unclear. From germline, CDR1 is LNHNV and CDR2 YYDKDF (reference sequence). V was pared by 0 bases and J by 4 bases, with 12 bases between. The CDR3 is 15 amino acids. Written as DNA, the CDR3 is TGTGCCACCAGCAGAGATCGGGGAGAGGCCTATGGCTACACCTTC. This sequence encodes CATSRDRGEAYGYTF. Complete variable domain (other parts from reference TRBV15 and TRBJ1-2): DAMVIQNPRYQVTQFGKPVTLSCSQTLNHNVMYWYQQKSSQAPKLLFHYYDKDFNNEADTPDNFQSRRPNTSFCFLDIRSPGLGDTAMYLCATSRDRGEAYGYTFGSGTRLTVV.

DNA of the CDR3: TGCAGTGCTCTAGCGGGGGGGACAGATACGCAGTATTTT. Encoded protein: CSALAGGTDTQYF. The J gene is TRBJ2-3, the V gene TRBV20-1, with 12 bases identical to TRBD2. Germline V gives CDR1 DFQATT, CDR2 SNEGSKA (reference sequence). The CDR3 sequence is 13 residues long. V trimming: 5 bases; J trimming: 3 bases; junction bases outside the gene matches: 0.

The V and J genes are TRBV14 and TRBJ1-6; TRBD1 matches 9 bases. The germline CDR1 and CDR2 sequences are SGHDN and FVKESK. This CDR3 has 14 amino acids. V lost 3 bases to trimming and J lost 10 bases; unmatched junction nucleotides: 4. The CDR3 sequence: CASSHDRGESPLHF. For the CDR3, the DNA is TGTGCCAGCAGCCATGACAGGGGGGAATCACCCCTCCACTTT.

The chain joins TRBV20-1 to TRBJ2-7; the D gene is possibly TRBD1 (5 bases). The CDR3 extends over 13 amino acids. The V gene lost 7 bases and the J gene lost 6 bases, with 19 bases spanning the gap. CDR1 is DFQATT and CDR2 is SNEGSKA in the germline V gene (reference sequence). CDR3 protein: CSGSQGSFSEQYF. The DNA for the CDR3 is TGCAGTGGCAGCCAGGGTTCTTTCTCCGAGCAGTACTTC.

This chain links TRBV7-9 with TRBJ2-5, with 11 nucleotides matching TRBD1. The CDR3 is made up of 15 amino acids. The J segment lost 5 bases and the V segment lost 1 base, leaving 3 bases of the junction unmatched. The germline V gene encodes CDR1 SEHNR and CDR2 FQNEAQ (reference sequence). CDR3 sequence: CASSLGTGGFETQYF. CDR3 DNA: TGTGCCAGCAGCTTAGGGACAGGGGGCTTCGAGACCCAGTACTTC.

The V and J genes are TRBV2 and TRBJ1-5; TRBD1 agrees at 10 bases. Unmatched junction bases numbered 7, after V lost 7 bases and J lost 4 bases. Germline CDR1 and CDR2: SNHLY and FYNNEI. CDR3 size: 15 residues. The CDR3 protein is CASTPGTGDNQPQHF. CDR3 sequence (DNA): TGTGCCAGCACCCCCGGGACAGGGGATAATCAGCCCCAGCATTTT.

The genes are TRBV12-5 and TRBJ1-2; 7 bases align to TRBD1. CDR3 size: 15 residues. Looked up from germline, CDR1 is LGHNT and CDR2 is FRNRAP. The CDR3 DNA reads as TGTGCCAGCAGTTACAGGGGCACCCGGCCTTATGGCTACACCTTC. Its translation: CASSYRGTRPYGYTF.

A word on this clonotype: With a much larger clone just one base away, this may be a read error. The genes are TRBV12-3 or TRBV12-4 and TRBJ1-2; D is unclear. This CDR3 spans 13 amino acids. Trimming stripped 2 bases from V and 4 bases from J, with 8 bases between. CDR3 in amino acids: CASSLSNSYGYTF. The CDR3 coding sequence is TGTGCCAGCAGTTTATCTAATAGCTATGGCTACACCTTC.

In its sample, this clonotype was seen many times. The chain combines TRBV6-1 with TRBJ2-3; D gene ambiguous. Germline CDR1 MNHNS, CDR2 SASEGT. The length of the CDR3 is 10 residues. V lost 0 bases and J 15 bases, leaving 7 bases between the germline ends. The CDR3 DNA sequence: TGTGCCAGCAGTGAAGCGACCGGATATTTT. Translation gives CASSEATGYF.

This clonotype occurred a few times. DNA for the CDR3: TGTGCCAGCTCAACGACAGGGGGGAACGACGAGCAGTACTTC. Its protein is CASSTTGGNDEQYF. The V call is TRBV18, the J call TRBJ2-7, with 9 positions matching TRBD1. The CDR3 has 14 amino acids. With V trimmed by 5 bases and J by 5 bases, 7 bases remained unmatched. From germline, CDR1 is KGHSH and CDR2 LQKENI.

This chain joins TRBV19 and TRBJ2-5; 11 positions agree with TRBD1. With 1 base clipped from V and 2 bases from J, the junction kept 6 bases outside the gene matches. CDR3 length: 17 residues. Germline V gives CDR1 LNHDA, CDR2 SQIVND (reference sequence). CDR3: CASSIGYRDRGQETQYF. DNA for the CDR3: TGTGCCAGTAGTATAGGTTACCGGGACAGGGGGCAAGAGACCCAGTACTTC.

The chain is built from TRBV15 and TRBJ2-7; TRBD1 agrees at 7 bases. The trim removed 1 base at V and 2 bases at J, leaving 5 bases unmatched. This CDR3 region has 15 residues. Germline assignment: CDR1 LNHNV and CDR2 YYDKDF (reference sequence). CDR3 sequence: CATSRGTGVTYEQYF. The DNA of the CDR3 is TGTGCCACCAGCAGAGGGACAGGCGTTACCTACGAGCAGTACTTC.

This clonotype was picked up many times. The chain carries TRBV11-2 and TRBJ2-5, with a possible D match to TRBD1 (5 bases). This CDR3 comprises 15 residues. With 0 bases removed from V and 4 bases from J, the gap between germline ends came to 12 bases. Germline CDR1 is SGHAT and CDR2 is FQNNGV. In nucleotides, the CDR3 is TGTGCCAGCAGCTTAGATCCTCAGGGTGGAGAGACCCAGTACTTC. Residues: CASSLDPQGGETQYF.

V and J are TRBV14 and TRBJ1-5; D gene uncertain. This CDR3 is built from 16 residues. The V and J ends lost 0 bases and 2 bases respectively, with 11 bases between them. Germline-derived CDR1 and CDR2 are SGHDN and FVKESK. The CDR3 loop is CASSQDGGRGNQPQHF. The CDR3, as DNA: TGTGCCAGCAGCCAAGATGGAGGGAGAGGCAATCAGCCCCAGCATTTT.

The chain combines TRBV18 with TRBJ1-2, with 12 bases lining up with TRBD1. This CDR3 comprises 14 residues. The V gene's germline CDR1 is KGHSH and CDR2 LQKENI. The V and J ends lost 3 bases and 7 bases, in that order; junction bases with no gene match: 3. In DNA, the CDR3 is TGTGCCAGCTCACCGGGACAGGGGGCGGCTGGCTACACCTTC. Encoded protein: CASSPGQGAAGYTF.

Details on this clonotype: A single base separates this from a much larger clone, so it may be a read error. The rearrangement uses TRBV7-3 and TRBJ1-2; D remains ambiguous. CDR1 SGHTA and CDR2 FQGTGA come from the germline V gene. V shed 6 bases and J shed 4 bases, with 12 bases lying between them. This CDR3 is 13 amino acids long. The CDR3 is CASRAAPSYGYTF. The CDR3 coding sequence is TGTGCCAGCAGGGCGGCCCCTAGCTATGGCTACACCTTC. Filled out from reference TRBV7-3 and TRBJ1-2, the complete variable domain reads GAGVSQTPSNKVTEKGKYVELRCDPISGHTALYWYRQSLGQGPEFLIYFQGTGAADDSGLPNDRFFAVRPEGSVSTLKIQRTERGDSAVYLCASRAAPSYGYTFGSGTRLTVV.

This clonotype has a count of ten or more. The chain couples TRBV12-3 or TRBV12-4 to TRBJ1-3; tentative D call: TRBD1 (5 bases). V was shortened by 0 bases and J by 5 bases, with 8 bases between the two germline ends. The CDR3 has 14 amino acids. Here the CDR3 DNA reads TGTGCCAGCAGTTTAGCGAGGGGAAGAAACACCATATATTTT. Its protein product is CASSLARGRNTIYF.

This clonotype was recorded many times. J is TRBJ1-1 and V is TRBV12-3 or TRBV12-4; weak D call: TRBD1 (5 bases). This CDR3 region has 14 residues. V was trimmed by 5 bases and J by 0 bases, leaving 10 bases between them. CDR3 in DNA: TGTGCCAGCAGTCCCGGGACCCTGAACACTGAAGCTTTCTTT. Its protein is CASSPGTLNTEAFF.

V and J are TRBV2 and TRBJ1-6; D ambiguous. Trimming removed 8 bases from V and 5 bases from J, with 10 bases in between. The V gene's germline CDR1 is SNHLY and CDR2 FYNNEI. The CDR3 totals 13 residues. The CDR3 region has the DNA TGTGCCAGCGCCCGGGCCAATAATTCACCCCTCCACTTT. It yields the protein CASARANNSPLHF.

This clonotype occurred a few times. The J gene is TRBJ2-5, the V gene TRBV2, with D possibly being TRBD1 (8 bases). Germline V gene lookup returns CDR1 SNHLY and CDR2 FYNNEI. CDR3 length: 15 residues. V lost 5 bases, J lost 5 bases, and 18 bases lay in between. The CDR3 sequence: CASSPTGGGEETQYF. DNA for the CDR3: TGTGCCAGCAGTCCCACAGGGGGGGGAGAGGAGACCCAGTACTTC.

V is TRBV7-9 and J is TRBJ1-1, with 9 nucleotides matching TRBD1. CDR1 SEHNR and CDR2 FQNEAQ come from the germline V gene (reference sequence). The CDR3 runs 14 residues. J was trimmed by 7 bases and V by 4 bases; bases with no gene match: 7. The CDR3 protein is CASSSRGQGNEAFF. The DNA of the CDR3 is TGTGCCAGCAGCTCTAGGGGACAGGGAAATGAAGCTTTCTTT.

About this clonotype: This clone may be a read error of a much larger clone one base away. CDR3 in amino acids: CASSSEQPHDSPLHF. In nucleotides, the CDR3 is TGTGCCAGCAGCTCAGAGCAGCCTCATGATTCACCCCTCCACTTT. The rearrangement uses TRBV5-5 and TRBJ1-6; the D is unclear. Germline loops: CDR1 SGHKS, CDR2 YYEKEE (reference sequence). The CDR3 spans 15 residues. Trimming cost V 3 bases and J 8 bases, with 15 bases left between them.

J is TRBJ1-2 and V is TRBV19; the D is unclear. The V gene's germline CDR1 is LNHDA and CDR2 SQIVND (reference sequence). The CDR3 spans 14 residues. Trimming removed 5 bases from V and 6 bases from J, with 16 bases in between. Here the CDR3 DNA reads TGTGCCAGTAGTGTCCTGTTGGCCGACAATGGCTACACCTTC. Translation gives CASSVLLADNGYTF.

This clonotype was seen many times. The chain employs TRBV6-5 and TRBJ2-2; D unresolved. This CDR3 comprises 14 residues. Germline V CDR1 and CDR2: MNHEY, SVGAGI. Trimming removed 5 bases at V and 6 bases at J, with 13 bases between. In nucleotides, the CDR3 is TGTGCCAGCAGTCGGACCCTAATACCCGGGGAGCTGTTTTTT. Translating gives CASSRTLIPGELFF.

V is TRBV29-1 and J is TRBJ1-2; 7 nucleotides line up with TRBD1. Germline assignment: CDR1 SQVTM and CDR2 ANQGSEA. This CDR3 is 14 amino acids long. J gave up 6 bases and V 4 bases, and 11 bases lay outside the gene matches. CDR3 coding DNA: TGCAGCGTTGGGGCCGACAGGGTAGTAGATGGCTACACCTTC. Encoded protein: CSVGADRVVDGYTF.

This clonotype was detected many times. The rearrangement joins TRBV6-4 to TRBJ1-5, with unresolved D. V was trimmed by 2 bases and J by 7 bases, leaving 3 bases between them. The CDR3 contains 11 residues. Germline V gives CDR1 MRHNA, CDR2 SNTAGT. In nucleotides, the CDR3 is TGTGCCAGCAGTGACGGGCAGCCCCAGCATTTT. It is translated as CASSDGQPQHF.